Included here is one TCR beta chain sequence, with context. As yet, its antigen is unknown. The data were obtained in a study of CXCR3-negative and CXCR3-positive naive CD8 T cells. Study-wide points: When CXCR3-positive naive cells were set against CXCR3-negative naive cells, the former had more hydrophobic TRB CDR3s.

Germline-derived CDR1 and CDR2 are MDHEN and SYDVKM. The CDR3 consists of 16 residues. Through 5' RACE with UMI labels, the TRB cDNA libraries were prepared. TCRdb re-called the 5' RACE reads, yielding one record per CDR3 amino acid sequence without DNA. Here the sample table reports over 150,000 distinct CDR3 sequences. The clonotype comes from a human donor in good health. Some clones in this sample may be carry-over from other donors' samples. Input material: naive CXCR3+ CD8+ T cells from blood. Subset of the sample: CD45RO-CCR7+CD27+CD95- naive CD8+ T cells expressing CXCR3 (TNR3+). The chain combines TRBV28 with TRBJ2-4; TCRdb gives TRBD1 as the D gene, but with no DNA this cannot be confirmed. This CDR3 is CASSITGDDPKNIQYF. Combining the CDR3 with reference TRBV28 and TRBJ2-4 gives the whole variable domain DVKVTQSSRYLVKRTGEKVFLECVQDMDHENMFWYRQDPGLGLRLIYFSYDVKMKEKGDIPEGYSVSREKKERFSLILESASTNQTSMYLCASSITGDDPKNIQYFGAGTRLSVL.